Below, one T cell receptor (beta chain) is given with its context. This sample stems from a study of blood T cell repertoires in COVID-19. Study at large: There were acute and convalescent COVID-19 samples, and they came from the United States, Italy and Spain.

The germline gives CDR1 SNHLY, CDR2 FYNNEI. The CDR3 is made up of 14 amino acids. The V gene lost 4 bases and the J gene lost 1 base, with 8 bases spanning the gap. Authors' analysis steps: Reference gene primer amplification gave estimated nucleated cell counts. Generated by immunoSEQ multiplex PCR, the TCRdb table keeps only in-frame clones and is missing some. V and J calls and clone size are given by that table; D and trimming were obtained from the DNA. This table has roughly 390,000 clones, about 89% appearing once. Enrollment of patients from Seattle took place during active infection, with longitudinal follow-up.

The chain combines TRBV2 with TRBJ1-3; D is undetermined. The TCR originated in a woman aged 30 to 39 with COVID-19, enrolled during active disease. Sequenced input: peripheral blood. CDR3 amino acids: CASSGGGSGNTIYF. As DNA, the CDR3 is TGTGCCAGCAGTGGTGGAGGATCTGGAAACACCATATATTTT. Supplemented by reference TRBV2 and TRBJ1-3, the full variable domain reads EPEVTQTPSHQVTQMGQEVILRCVPISNHLYFYWYRQILGQKVEFLVSFYNNEISEKSEIFDDQFSVERPDGSNFTLKIRSTKLEDSAMYFCASSGGGSGNTIYFGEGSWLTVV.